Below, 22 T cell receptor beta chains from the same sample are listed, as sequenced in a study of OX40 agonist ivuxolimab in advanced cancers. Clones were sequenced by immunoSEQ multiplex PCR, and TCRdb holds only the in-frame ones, with some missing. The sample lists tens of thousands of clones, 80% to 85% seen once, with around 11% in the top ten. Sequencing used CD4+ or CD8+ T cells sorted from blood, obtained in a trial of the OX40 agonist ivuxolimab. The receptor set was obtained from an adult with an advanced solid tumor such as melanoma, head and neck, liver or kidney cancer.

CDR3 coding DNA: TGTGCCAGCAGCTCCTTACAGGGTTCGTCCTATAATTCACCCCTCCACTTT. Encoded protein: CASSSLQGSSYNSPLHF. The chain has TRBV5-6 and TRBJ1-6, with D possibly being TRBD1 (6 bases). With 3 bases removed from V and 1 base from J, the gap between germline ends came to 14 bases. The CDR3 extends over 17 amino acids. Germline values: CDR1 SGHDT, CDR2 YYEEEE.

The CDR3 region is CASSLVRNQPQHF. The CDR3 nucleotides are TGTGCCAGCAGTTTGGTTAGGAATCAGCCCCAGCATTTT. The chain recombines TRBV6-5 with TRBJ1-5; D remains unclear. Germline V gene sequence: CDR1 MNHEY, CDR2 SVGAGI. The length of the CDR3 is 13 residues. Trimming pared 4 bases from V and 4 bases from J, leaving 8 bases between.

The chain carries TRBV9 and TRBJ1-1; TRBD1 might be the D (6 bases). CDR3 length equals 15 residues. Trimming took 4 bases from V and 3 from J, leaving 16 bases between them. The germline CDR1 and CDR2 sequences are SGDLS and YYNGEE. The CDR3 is CASSQGQTFDTEAFF. CDR3 DNA: TGTGCCAGCAGCCAAGGACAGACCTTCGACACTGAAGCTTTCTTT.

The chain employs TRBV9 and TRBJ1-4; D may be TRBD1 (6 bases). V lost 0 bases and J lost 6, with 18 bases in between. Germline CDR1 SGDLS, CDR2 YYNGEE. This CDR3 has 17 amino acids. The CDR3 DNA reads TGTGCCAGCAGCGTAGGGACCCCCCCGGGGGCCTATGAAAAACTGTTTTTT. Translated, it gives CASSVGTPPGAYEKLFF.

The CDR3 bases are TGTGCCAGCAGCGAAGAGAGGACAGCGACCTACAATGAGCAGTTCTTC. It encodes CASSEERTATYNEQFF. The chain is built from TRBV9 and TRBJ2-1, with D possibly being TRBD1 (6 bases). Trimming removed 3 bases at V and 2 bases at J, with 15 bases between. The germline V gene encodes CDR1 SGDLS and CDR2 YYNGEE. This CDR3 spans 16 amino acids.

This sequence joins TRBV28 and TRBJ2-5; tentatively, D is TRBD1 (6 bases). The J call may be incorrect, as the DNA end agrees better with TRBJ2-7. Looked up from germline, CDR1 is MDHEN and CDR2 is SYDVKM. This CDR3 spans 12 amino acids. The CDR3: CASTDSSYEQYF. The CDR3 DNA is TGTGCCAGCACGGACAGTTCCTACGAGCAGTACTTC.

The chain links TRBV18 to TRBJ2-1, with a tentative D call TRBD1 (6 bases). The CDR3 has 16 residues. Germline CDR1 reads KGHSH; CDR2 reads LQKENI. Trimming left V 0 bases short and J 7 bases short, with 16 bases between. In nucleotides, the CDR3 is TGTGCCAGCTCACCACCGGACAGTGCTGTCGGGAATGAGCAGTTCTTC. Translating it yields CASSPPDSAVGNEQFF.

The V gene is TRBV4-3, the J gene TRBJ2-1; TRBD1 or TRBD2 may be the D gene (7 bases each). Germline V lookup: CDR1 LGHNA, CDR2 YSLEER. Between the trimmed V and J ends, which lost 4 bases and 10 bases, there was a span of 14 bases. This CDR3 contains 13 residues. The CDR3 coding sequence is TGCGCCAGCAGCCCCCAGGGGGGGCGGGAGCAGTTCTTC. Amino acid sequence: CASSPQGGREQFF.

In this sample, this clone turned up a few times. This CDR3 reads CASSLAGTGNGEQYF. The CDR3 DNA is TGTGCCAGCAGCTTGGCCGGGACAGGTAATGGCGAGCAGTACTTC. This chain joins TRBV5-8 and TRBJ2-7; 8 positions agree with TRBD1. V shed 0 bases, J shed 6 bases, and the junction held 8 bases outside the gene matches. The germline CDR1 and CDR2 sequences are SGHTS and YDEGEE. The CDR3 runs 15 residues.

At least ten counts were recorded for this clone. The chain is built from TRBV6-6 and TRBJ1-6; 10 bases line up with TRBD1. CDR1 and CDR2 from the germline V gene are MNHNY and SVGAGI (reference sequence). The CDR3 totals 16 residues. The trim removed 6 bases at V and 9 bases at J, leaving 11 bases unmatched. The DNA for the CDR3 is TGTGCCAGCAGCTCAATTCCGGGACAGGGGAGTTCACCCCTCCACTTT. Its protein product is CASSSIPGQGSSPLHF.

This rearrangement joins TRBV7-2 to TRBJ2-3, with 7 bases aligning to TRBD1. The germline CDR1 and CDR2 sequences are SGHTA and FQGNSA. This CDR3 is built from 15 residues. V trimming: 1 base; J trimming: 6 bases; junction bases outside the gene matches: 7. CDR3 coding DNA: TGTGCCAGCAGCTTAGGCAGGACAGGCAGGGATACGCAGTATTTT. It yields the protein CASSLGRTGRDTQYF.

This clone was seen a few times. The chain joins TRBV7-3 to TRBJ2-7; no clear D gene. The germline V gene has CDR1 SGHTA and CDR2 FQGTGA. The CDR3 spans 14 residues. The V and J ends lost 5 bases and 3 bases respectively, with 14 bases between them. CDR3 nucleotide sequence: TGTGCCAGCAGCCGCCTCAGCGTATACTACGAGCAGTACGTC. Translating it yields CASSRLSVYYEQYV.

This clone is a singleton in its sample. The chain carries TRBV7-2 and TRBJ2-3; D is undetermined. The CDR3 consists of 16 residues. The germline V and J ends were trimmed by 2 bases and 1 base, with 13 bases remaining between them. Germline V CDR1 and CDR2: SGHTA, FQGNSA. For the CDR3, the DNA is TGTGCCAGCAGCTTAAGCCCCGCAGGAGGCACAGATACGCAGTATTTT. This encodes CASSLSPAGGTDTQYF.

V is TRBV6-5 and J is TRBJ1-2, with D tentatively TRBD1 (6 bases). This CDR3 is built from 15 residues. The V and J ends lost 0 bases and 5 bases respectively, with 13 bases between them. The germline gives CDR1 MNHEY, CDR2 SVGAGI. The CDR3 sequence is CASSYSGGLGYGYTF. For the CDR3, the DNA is TGTGCCAGCAGTTACTCGGGGGGCTTAGGGTATGGCTACACCTTC.

The V and J genes are TRBV7-9 and TRBJ1-2; weak D call: TRBD1 (5 bases). The CDR3 loop spans 13 amino acids. Germline CDR1 reads SEHNR; CDR2 reads FQNEAQ (reference sequence). The germline V and J ends were trimmed by 3 bases and 7 bases, with 12 bases remaining between them. CDR3 DNA: TGTGCCAGCAGCTTGAACGAGGGGAGTGGCTACACCTTC. Translating it yields CASSLNEGSGYTF.

The rearrangement joins TRBV7-3 to TRBJ2-3; 9 bases are a match to TRBD2. Germline V gene lookup returns CDR1 SGHTA and CDR2 FQGTGA. The junction had 7 bases not matched to a gene; V was cut back by 5 bases and J by 1 base. The CDR3 covers 16 residues. The CDR3 DNA sequence: TGTGCCAGCAGCCCGGTGGCTAGCGGGGGCACAGATACGCAGTATTTT. This gives the protein CASSPVASGGTDTQYF.

V and J are TRBV6-5 and TRBJ2-5, with D tentatively TRBD2 (6 bases). The germline V gene has CDR1 MNHEY and CDR2 SVGAGI. This CDR3 has 14 amino acids. Trimming took 6 bases from V and 3 from J, leaving 14 bases between them. The CDR3 protein is CASRTPGGEETQYF. The CDR3, as DNA: TGTGCCAGCAGGACCCCCGGGGGAGAAGAGACCCAGTACTTC.

This clone was observed a single time. Here the CDR3 reads CAWREDYGATNEKLFF. The CDR3 bases are TGTGCCTGGAGGGAAGATTACGGTGCAACTAATGAAAAACTGTTTTTT. The chain combines TRBV30 with TRBJ1-4, with D uncertain. CDR3 size: 16 residues. V was trimmed by 3 bases and J by 0 bases, leaving 14 bases between them. Germline CDR1 and CDR2: GTSNPN and SVGIG (reference sequence).

This chain links TRBV9 with TRBJ1-1; 9 bases agree with TRBD1. This CDR3 spans 15 amino acids. Germline trimming cut 3 bases from V and 5 bases from J; bases unmatched to any gene: 8. Germline lookup yields CDR1 SGDLS and CDR2 YYNGEE. CDR3 protein: CASSGQQGAVTEAFF. The CDR3 DNA reads TGTGCCAGCAGCGGGCAACAGGGGGCAGTAACTGAAGCTTTCTTT.

This chain connects TRBV28 to TRBJ1-2; 7 nucleotides match TRBD1. CDR1 and CDR2 from the germline V gene are MDHEN and SYDVKM. The CDR3 sequence is 12 residues long. J gave up 4 bases and V 6 bases, and 2 bases lay outside the gene matches. CDR3 region: CASRTGSYGYTF. The DNA of the CDR3 is TGTGCCAGCAGGACAGGGTCCTATGGCTACACCTTC.

There are a few counts of this clone. This chain links TRBV5-1 with TRBJ1-4; D not resolved. V was cut by 4 bases and J by 6 bases, with 16 bases left in between. The CDR3 runs to 15 residues. Looked up from germline, CDR1 is SGHRS and CDR2 is YFSETQ. This CDR3 reads CASSAPPGLHEKLFF. CDR3 nucleotides: TGCGCCAGCAGCGCCCCCCCAGGACTGCATGAAAAACTGTTTTTT. Full variable domain (missing parts from reference TRBV5-1 and TRBJ1-4): KAGVTQTPRYLIKTRGQQVTLSCSPISGHRSVSWYQQTPGQGLQFLFEYFSETQRNKGNFPGRFSGRQFSNSRSEMNVSTLELGDSALYLCASSAPPGLHEKLFFGSGTQLSVL.

This chain joins TRBV28 and TRBJ2-1; possibly TRBD1 for D (5 bases). From germline, CDR1 is MDHEN and CDR2 SYDVKM. Trimming removed 4 bases from V and 2 bases from J, with 18 bases in between. This CDR3 has 17 residues. This CDR3 is CASSSWVQGVPYNEQFF. Here the CDR3 DNA reads TGTGCCAGCAGTTCTTGGGTCCAGGGTGTGCCCTACAATGAGCAGTTCTTC.